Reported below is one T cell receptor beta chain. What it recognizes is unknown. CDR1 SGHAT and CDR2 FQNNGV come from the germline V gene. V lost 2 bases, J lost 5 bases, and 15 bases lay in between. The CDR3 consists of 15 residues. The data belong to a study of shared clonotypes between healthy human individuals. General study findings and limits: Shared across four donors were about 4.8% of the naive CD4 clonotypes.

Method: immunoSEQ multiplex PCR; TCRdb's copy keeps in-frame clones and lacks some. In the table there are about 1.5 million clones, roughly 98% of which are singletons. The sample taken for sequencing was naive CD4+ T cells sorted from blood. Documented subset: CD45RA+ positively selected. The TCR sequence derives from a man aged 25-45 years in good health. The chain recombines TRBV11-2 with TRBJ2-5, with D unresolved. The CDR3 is CASSLRRALGETQYF. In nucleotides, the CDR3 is TGTGCCAGCAGCTTACGCCGGGCCCTGGGGGAGACCCAGTACTTC.